This T cell receptor beta chain stems from a study of OX40 agonist ivuxolimab in advanced cancers. Study context: Intravenous ivuxolimab was administered to patients every 2 weeks at 0.01 to 10 mg/kg. Study-wide results and limits: No determination was made of the antigen specificity of the expanded peripheral T cells.

Sequenced by immunoSEQ multiplex PCR; TCRdb stores in-frame clones only, minus some. The data show 55,000 to 90,000 clones, with 65% to 85% seen just once and 1.1% held by the top ten. This clone was counted a few times. Its cognate antigen is unknown. The sequencing used CD4+ or CD8+ T cells sorted from blood, collected in a trial of the OX40 agonist ivuxolimab. The TCR originated in an adult with an advanced solid tumor such as melanoma, head and neck, liver or kidney cancer.

CDR3 DNA: TGTGCCAGTAGTCCTTACGTGGGGCCCAGAGAGACCCAGTACTTC. As protein: CASSPYVGPRETQYF. The genes are TRBV19 and TRBJ2-5, with D possibly TRBD1 on 5 matching bases. CDR3 length equals 15 residues. Germline assignment: CDR1 LNHDA and CDR2 SQIVND (reference sequence). V dropped 5 bases and J dropped 4 bases, with 17 bases sitting between them.